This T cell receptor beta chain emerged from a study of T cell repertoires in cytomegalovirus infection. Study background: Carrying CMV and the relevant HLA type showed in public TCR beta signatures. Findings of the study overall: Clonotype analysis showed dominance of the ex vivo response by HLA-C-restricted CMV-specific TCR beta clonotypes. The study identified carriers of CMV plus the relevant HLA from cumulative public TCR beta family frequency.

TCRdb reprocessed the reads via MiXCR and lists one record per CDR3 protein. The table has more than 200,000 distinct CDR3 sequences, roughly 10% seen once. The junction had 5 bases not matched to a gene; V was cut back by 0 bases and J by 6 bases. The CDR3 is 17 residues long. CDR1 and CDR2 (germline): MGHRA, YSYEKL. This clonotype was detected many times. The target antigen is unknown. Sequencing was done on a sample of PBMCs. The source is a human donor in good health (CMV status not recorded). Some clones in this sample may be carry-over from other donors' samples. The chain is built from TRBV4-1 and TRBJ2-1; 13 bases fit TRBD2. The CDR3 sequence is CASSQEPTSGGFNEQFF. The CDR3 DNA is TGCGCCAGCAGCCAAGAGCCGACTAGCGGGGGGTTCAATGAGCAGTTCTTC.